The 16 T cell receptor beta chains listed next were all sequenced from one sample in a study of CD8 T cells in ankylosing spondylitis. Whole-study results and caveats: Under 10 highly homologous variants formed a TCR beta motif that appeared characteristic of ankylosing spondylitis blood.

MiXCR was run by TCRdb on the 5' RACE reads, yielding one entry per CDR3 protein. This table holds around 890,000 distinct CDR3 sequences, about 10% found once. Their recognized antigens are unknown. Sequenced sample: blood, either unsorted or a sorted T cell fraction (not recorded which). These receptors all stem from a male donor with ankylosing spondylitis.

Only a few counts were recorded for this clonotype. The J gene is TRBJ2-7, the V gene TRBV20-1; 11 nucleotides match TRBD1. Germline V gives CDR1 DFQATT, CDR2 SNEGSKA (reference sequence). V shed 6 bases, J shed 0 bases, and the junction held 7 bases outside the gene matches. The CDR3 consists of 15 residues. CDR3: CSAGLGQGDSYEQYF. CDR3 bases: TGCAGTGCCGGTTTGGGACAGGGGGACTCCTACGAGCAGTACTTC.

The V call is TRBV7-8, the J call TRBJ2-7; 11 bases agree with TRBD2. This CDR3 spans 16 amino acids. CDR1 SGHVS and CDR2 FQNEAQ come from the germline V gene. The junction had 8 bases not matched to a gene; V was cut back by 4 bases and J by 3 bases. CDR3 protein: CASSSRPGLAVYEQYF. In DNA, the CDR3 is TGTGCCAGCAGCTCCCGCCCGGGACTAGCGGTCTACGAGCAGTACTTC.

This clonotype has just a few counts. The chain couples TRBV11-2 to TRBJ2-1, with 8 bases identical to TRBD2. The CDR3 extends over 17 amino acids. V dropped 1 base and J dropped 4; count of bases not matched to a gene: 9. Germline CDR1 and CDR2: SGHAT and FQNNGV. CDR3 nucleotides: TGTGCCAGCAGCTTAGGCAGCGGGAGTGGCGGTTACAATGAGCAGTTCTTC. This gives the protein CASSLGSGSGGYNEQFF.

The genes are TRBV20-1 and TRBJ2-7; TRBD1 agrees at 11 bases. Germline CDR1 DFQATT, CDR2 SNEGSKA (reference sequence). The CDR3 runs to 15 residues. Losses at the gene ends were 1 base for V and 3 bases for J; bases not matched to a gene: 5. This CDR3 reads CSARVRGQGVYEQYF. The CDR3 DNA reads as TGCAGTGCTAGAGTAAGGGGACAGGGGGTCTACGAGCAGTACTTC.

The table lists this clonotype with many counts. This chain links TRBV7-2 with TRBJ2-1, with D unclear. The CDR3 has 14 residues. Germline-derived CDR1 and CDR2 are SGHTA and FQGNSA. Trimming shortened V by 1 base and J by 6 bases, and 10 bases separated the two germline ends. The DNA of the CDR3 is TGTGCCAGCAGCTTAGTTCAGAGCAGCAATGAGCAGTTCTTC. Translating it yields CASSLVQSSNEQFF. Full variable domain (rest looked up from reference TRBV7-2 and TRBJ2-1): GAGVSQSPSNKVTEKGKDVELRCDPISGHTALYWYRQSLGQGLEFLIYFQGNSAPDKSGLPSDRFSAERTGGSVSTLTIQRTQQEDSAVYLCASSLVQSSNEQFFGPGTRLTVL.

The table lists this clonotype with many counts. The CDR3 sequence: CSVWFVNYGYTF. DNA for the CDR3: TGCAGCGTTTGGTTCGTTAACTATGGCTACACCTTC. V is TRBV29-1 and J is TRBJ1-2; D gene uncertain. CDR3 length equals 12 residues. The V end was cut by 5 bases, the J end by 1 base, with 8 bases between. In germline, CDR1 is SQVTM, CDR2 ANQGSEA.

The chain has TRBV5-1 and TRBJ2-3, with D tentatively TRBD2 (6 bases). Germline V CDR1 and CDR2: SGHRS, YFSETQ. Between the trimmed V and J ends, which lost 0 bases and 5 bases, there was a span of 10 bases. The CDR3 spans 14 residues. Here the CDR3 reads CASSLGRARDTQYF. The DNA of the CDR3 is TGCGCCAGCAGCTTGGGGAGGGCTAGAGATACGCAGTATTTT.

This clonotype was observed a few times. The V gene is TRBV5-1, the J gene TRBJ2-7; D call uncertain. Trimming took off 5 bases at V and 0 bases at J, with 15 bases between the two ends. Germline-derived CDR1 and CDR2 are SGHRS and YFSETQ. The CDR3 extends over 15 amino acids. The CDR3 nucleotides read TGCGCCAGCAGTTTGAACCCAATAAGCTCCTACGAGCAGTACTTC. The encoded protein is CASSLNPISSYEQYF. Looking up the rest from reference TRBV5-1 and TRBJ2-7 gives the full variable domain: KAGVTQTPRYLIKTRGQQVTLSCSPISGHRSVSWYQQTPGQGLQFLFEYFSETQRNKGNFPGRFSGRQFSNSRSEMNVSTLELGDSALYLCASSLNPISSYEQYFGPGTRLTVT.

Points on this clonotype: A much larger clone lies a single base off, so this may be a read error. This CDR3 fails to terminate in the conserved phenylalanine or tryptophan, so it likely reflects a read error. This chain links TRBV20-1 with TRBJ2-3; D is unresolved. The CDR3 consists of 11 residues. CDR1 DFQATT and CDR2 SNEGSKA come from the germline V gene (reference sequence). Trimming pared 6 bases from V and 2 bases from J, leaving 6 bases between. The CDR3 bases are TGCAGTGCCTTACCCACAGATACGCAGTATATT. It translates to CSALPTDTQYI.

The chain links TRBV6-1 to TRBJ1-1; D is unclear. The CDR3 consists of 17 residues. Germline V lookup: CDR1 MNHNS, CDR2 SASEGT. Trimming pared 6 bases from V and 7 bases from J, leaving 27 bases between. CDR3 nucleotide sequence: TGTGCCAGCAGCCCGCCCGAAACCAGCGCAAGGACCGGTGAAGCTTTCTTT. Encoded protein: CASSPPETSARTGEAFF.

This clonotype was seen ten or more times. The chain recombines TRBV20-1 with TRBJ2-1; 9 nucleotides match TRBD2. V lost 1 base, J lost 0 bases, and 4 bases stayed unmatched. This CDR3 has 16 amino acids. Looked up from germline, CDR1 is DFQATT and CDR2 is SNEGSKA (reference sequence). CDR3 region: CSARALLAGSYNEQFF. Written as DNA, the CDR3 is TGCAGTGCTAGAGCCCTACTAGCGGGCTCCTACAATGAGCAGTTCTTC.

This clonotype was counted between two and nine times. This sequence joins TRBV2 and TRBJ2-3; TRBD1 is a possible D gene (6 bases). Germline V gene data show CDR1 as SNHLY and CDR2 as FYNNEI. V shed 7 bases and J shed 1 base, with 12 bases lying between them. This CDR3 contains 14 residues. Here the CDR3 DNA reads TGTGCCAGCAAAGTAAGGACAGGCACAGATACGCAGTATTTT. Its protein is CASKVRTGTDTQYF.

J is TRBJ1-1 and V is TRBV15, with 7 bases lining up with TRBD1. The CDR3 runs 14 residues. CDR1 is LNHNV and CDR2 is YYDKDF in the germline V gene (reference sequence). The trim removed 7 bases at V and 0 bases at J, leaving 5 bases unmatched. The CDR3 DNA reads TGTGCCACCACAAGGGACAGCTTGAACACTGAAGCTTTCTTT. It encodes CATTRDSLNTEAFF.

This chain joins TRBV12-3 or TRBV12-4 and TRBJ1-1; D not certain. The CDR3 length is 13 residues. V dropped 0 bases and J dropped 5 bases, with 7 bases sitting between them. The CDR3 DNA follows: TGTGCCAGCAGTTTAGCTGCCTCGACTGAAGCTTTCTTT. Translated, it gives CASSLAASTEAFF.

This clonotype was observed a few times. The rearrangement uses TRBV24-1 and TRBJ2-7, with 7 bases aligning to TRBD2. The CDR3 extends over 16 amino acids. The V gene end was trimmed by 1 base and the J gene end by 4 bases; junction bases not matched to a gene: 9. Germline V lookup: CDR1 KGHDR, CDR2 SFDVKD. The CDR3 DNA reads as TGTGCCACCAGTGATTTTGCGCGGAGAGCGGGATACGAGCAGTACTTC. It codes for CATSDFARRAGYEQYF.

This clonotype was recorded a few times. The chain carries TRBV20-1 and TRBJ1-6, with D unclear. V shed 4 bases and J shed 7 bases, with 11 bases lying between them. The CDR3 has 13 residues. Germline-derived CDR1 and CDR2 are DFQATT and SNEGSKA (reference sequence). The DNA of the CDR3 is TGCAGTGCTATTAAGACGGCGAATTCACCCCTCCACTTT. Its translation is CSAIKTANSPLHF.